The 17 T cell receptor beta chains below were found in one sample sequenced in a study of blood T cells in healthy people across ages. Next came a second PCR, run for about 7 to 11 cycles, which used a sample-barcoded 5' primer along with a J-beta primer mix. From the 5' RACE reads, TCRdb called clonotypes with MiXCR, one entry per CDR3 protein. The sample has more than 1,400,000 distinct CDR3 sequences; 40% to 50% are singletons. Specimen: blood. The receptors shown here come from a woman between 18 and 30 years old in good health.

This clonotype showed up many times. One end of the junction is discordant with germline, which a read error may explain. V usage is TRBV4-1 and J usage is TRBJ2-3; D is ambiguous. The CDR3 covers 13 residues. In germline, CDR1 is MGHRA, CDR2 YSYEKL. The CDR3 region has the DNA TGTGCCAGCAGCCAAGTCCCCACAGATACGCAGTATTTT. Its protein product is CASSQVPTDTQYF.

This clonotype was recorded many times. V and J are TRBV7-9 and TRBJ2-7; the D is unclear. This CDR3 has 11 amino acids. CDR1 and CDR2 from the germline V gene are SEHNR and FQNEAQ (reference sequence). V dropped 6 bases and J dropped 3 bases, with 6 bases sitting between them. Here the CDR3 reads CASSPLYEQYF. The CDR3, as DNA: TGTGCCAGCAGTCCCCTCTACGAGCAGTACTTC.

This clonotype was found a few times. An end of the junction does not agree with germline; a read error may underlie this. This chain joins TRBV20-1 and TRBJ1-5, with D maybe TRBD1 (6 bases). CDR3 length: 17 residues. CDR1 is DFQATT and CDR2 is SNEGSKA in the germline V gene (reference sequence). The CDR3 region is CSARDTLQGALNQPQHF. The CDR3 DNA reads as TGCAGTGCTCGAGACACCTTACAGGGCGCTTTGAATCAGCCCCAGCATTTT.

A few counts support this clonotype. V is TRBV20-1 and J is TRBJ2-7; D possibly corresponds to TRBD1 (5 bases). The V gene's germline CDR1 is DFQATT and CDR2 SNEGSKA (reference sequence). Deletions cut 7 bases from V and 1 base from J, with 20 bases between. This CDR3 spans 15 amino acids. CDR3 nucleotide sequence: TGCAGTGTCGGAACCCCGAAAGGGGTTTCCTACGAGCAGTACTTC. It translates to CSVGTPKGVSYEQYF.

This clonotype turned up a few times. This chain links TRBV29-1 with TRBJ1-1; the D gene is possibly TRBD1 (5 bases). The V gene's germline CDR1 is SQVTM and CDR2 ANQGSEA. V was cut by 3 bases and J by 3 bases, with 11 bases left in between. CDR3 size: 13 residues. As DNA, the CDR3 is TGCAGCGTTGATGGCAGGGCCGACACTGAAGCTTTCTTT. Residues: CSVDGRADTEAFF.

J is TRBJ1-2 and V is TRBV4-1; 9 bases line up with TRBD1. The trim removed 2 bases at V and 3 bases at J, leaving 10 bases unmatched. This CDR3 is built from 17 residues. The germline CDR1 and CDR2 sequences are MGHRA and YSYEKL. CDR3 DNA sequence: TGCGCCAGCAGCCAACCAGGGGTCGACAGGGGGTACTATGGCTACACCTTC. Translation: CASSQPGVDRGYYGYTF.

The chain combines TRBV12-3 or TRBV12-4 with TRBJ2-1, with 9 bases matching TRBD2. This CDR3 has 16 amino acids. V dropped 5 bases and J dropped 3; count of bases not matched to a gene: 8. The CDR3 reads CASSHRTSGLYNEQFF. The CDR3 nucleotides read TGTGCCAGCAGTCACCGCACTAGCGGGCTCTACAATGAGCAGTTCTTC.

The chain carries TRBV9 and TRBJ2-1; perhaps TRBD1 as D (5 bases). The CDR3 is made up of 17 amino acids. Deletions cut 2 bases from V and 1 base from J, with 16 bases between. Germline CDR1 SGDLS, CDR2 YYNGEE. The DNA of the CDR3 is TGTGCCAGCAGCGTCGAACACAGGAAAGCATCCTACAATGAGCAGTTCTTC. It specifies CASSVEHRKASYNEQFF.

The V call is TRBV28, the J call TRBJ2-3; D is perhaps TRBD1 (6 bases). The CDR3 has 14 amino acids. Looked up from germline, CDR1 is MDHEN and CDR2 is SYDVKM. With 5 bases removed from V and 0 bases from J, the gap between germline ends came to 9 bases. CDR3 residues: CASSGDTSTDTQYF. CDR3 coding DNA: TGTGCCAGCAGTGGGGACACCAGCACAGATACGCAGTATTTT.

The gene calls are TRBV6-5 and TRBJ1-2, with 7 bases aligning to TRBD1. Germline V CDR1 and CDR2: MNHEY, SVGAGI. CDR3 length equals 15 residues. J was trimmed by 0 bases and V by 6 bases; bases with no gene match: 7. The CDR3 coding sequence is TGTGCCAGCAGACGACAGGGTTTTGCTAACTATGGCTACACCTTC. Residues: CASRRQGFANYGYTF.

This clonotype was seen a handful of times. This sequence joins TRBV5-1 and TRBJ1-1, with D maybe TRBD1 (5 bases). CDR3 length equals 15 residues. Deletions cut 4 bases from V and 1 base from J, with 14 bases between. Germline loops: CDR1 SGHRS, CDR2 YFSETQ. This CDR3 is CASSTDRQRNTEAFF. The CDR3 coding sequence is TGCGCCAGCAGCACCGACAGACAGAGGAACACTGAAGCTTTCTTT.

This clonotype appeared a few times. This chain joins TRBV20-1 and TRBJ2-7; 7 positions match TRBD2. J lost 4 bases, V lost 1 base, and 7 bases had no gene match. The CDR3 is 14 amino acids. Germline V CDR1 and CDR2: DFQATT, SNEGSKA (reference sequence). The CDR3 reads CSARAQRDGYEQYF. In DNA form, the CDR3 reads TGCAGTGCTAGAGCTCAGCGGGATGGATACGAGCAGTACTTC.

The chain joins TRBV3-1 to TRBJ1-2; no definite D call. V was trimmed by 0 bases and J by 4 bases, leaving 21 bases between them. This CDR3 region has 18 residues. Germline V lookup: CDR1 LGHDT, CDR2 YNNKEL (reference sequence). In DNA, the CDR3 is TGTGCCAGCAGCCAAGACGTGAGGCCGGTCGGTGGGGTCTATGGCTACACCTTC. Translated: CASSQDVRPVGGVYGYTF.

The chain couples TRBV5-5 to TRBJ2-7; D not certain. CDR3 length: 15 amino acids. V lost 3 bases, J lost 1 base, and 14 bases lay in between. Germline V lookup: CDR1 SGHKS, CDR2 YYEKEE (reference sequence). CDR3 loop: CASSSAPTGSYEQYF. DNA of the CDR3: TGTGCCAGCAGCTCAGCCCCGACGGGTTCCTACGAGCAGTACTTC.

V is TRBV11-2 and J is TRBJ1-1, with a weak D call TRBD1 (5 bases). CDR1 and CDR2 (germline): SGHAT, FQNNGV. Trimming removed 1 base from V and 8 bases from J, with 17 bases in between. The CDR3 has 15 residues. The CDR3: CASSLGGLRPPEAFF. The CDR3 DNA reads as TGTGCCAGCAGCTTAGGGGGCCTAAGGCCACCCGAAGCTTTCTTT.

The chain employs TRBV7-9 and TRBJ2-1; 11 bases match TRBD2. The better agreement between TRBJ2-7 and the DNA end casts doubt on the J call. The CDR3 runs 16 residues. Germline loops: CDR1 SEHNR, CDR2 FQNEAQ (reference sequence). This chain's CDR3 is CASSDTSGSSYNEQYF. The CDR3 DNA reads as TGTGCCAGCAGCGACACTAGCGGGAGCTCCTACAATGAGCAGTACTTC.

V gene TRBV25-1 combines with J gene TRBJ2-5; D unresolved. The germline V gene has CDR1 MGHDK and CDR2 SYGVNS. V was cut by 4 bases and J by 9 bases, with 12 bases left in between. The CDR3 totals 12 residues. The CDR3 loop reads CASSAPTGPQYF. The CDR3 DNA is TGTGCCAGCAGTGCCCCTACCGGTCCCCAGTACTTC.